Sequencing of this T cell receptor (beta chain) was carried out in a study of beta chain features in type 1 diabetes (dated by TCRdb to 2016 to 2019). A note on the overall study: Mean age, gender distribution, total cell number and subset yield were not different between patients and healthy donors. Naive and central memory subsets were obtained from all 30 or so donors, but regulatory and stem cell-like memory subsets were isolated from only 8 patients and 8 healthy donors. A total of 107,917,701 sorted cells were examined across all samples, and the number of cells per subset was strongly correlated with RNA yield. The study compared the TCRB repertoires of sorted circulating CD4+ T cell subsets in recently diagnosed type 1 diabetes patients with those in matched healthy donors. What the research found in general, with its limitations: Shorter templates might be favored by PCR, yet because patient and control samples were amplified and corrected together, any such skew would affect both groups equally. In all four CD4+ subsets, TCRB CDR3 length was moderately but significantly shorter in type 1 diabetes patients. Patients with type 1 diabetes made fewer insertions and deleted more nucleotides at VDJ recombination sites, implying thymic rearrangement abnormalities. Because cDNA was sequenced instead of genomic DNA, highly expressing activated cells could be over-represented, though the groups showed no difference in activation or CD3 levels. Only small numbers of individuals were included in the HLA sub-analyses, which left unresolved whether HLA type had any influence on TCRB rearrangement. Naive, central memory and regulatory TCRB repertoires appeared more similar among patients than among healthy donors.

As concerns this clone: Its target antigen remains unknown. No much larger clone is present one base from it, and per-base qualities are unavailable.

From each donor, a single peripheral blood sample of approximately 0.11 L on average was drawn into heparinised tubes. A BD FACSAria II and a panel including CD45RO, CCR7, CD25, CD127, CD95 and CD27 were used to sort naive, central memory, regulatory and stem cell-like memory CD4+ T cells. A purity above 95% was achieved for all sorted populations. PBMCs were isolated right away by Lymphoprep density gradient centrifugation and were stained directly, without culture. Samples were stained and sorted in pairs, with one healthy donor and one patient per experiment, so that batch effects were minimized. The High Capacity cDNA Reverse Transcription Kit was used to reverse transcribe all of the isolated RNA, meaning that expressed TCRB transcripts were what got sequenced. Naive, central memory and regulatory T cell samples underwent deep immunoSEQ sequencing, averaging approximately 3.5 million total reads per sample. Sorted cells were lysed in RLT buffer, and RNA was extracted using DNase-treated RNeasy Micro or Mini kits according to cell number. To prevent cross-contamination, every cell subset was processed on its own, while patient and healthy donor samples were processed together. The immunoSEQ multiplex PCR was used to amplify TCRB sequences from cDNA, yielding 87-bp fragments that span the CDR3 region. Amplicons were sequenced on the Illumina HiSeq platform. As for how the authors treated the data: Synthetic template baselines were used to correct PCR bias computationally, reads within Hamming distance 2 were collapsed together, and singletons that could not be merged were discarded. By aligning reads against IMGT, V, D and J genes, CDR3 length, and insertions or deletions at six rearrangement sites were assigned. Within each subset, clonotype counts were normalized to sorted cell number, and only after that were true diversity and Gini coefficients computed with the tcR R package. The overlap coefficient, calculated on TCRB nucleotide sequences, was used to measure repertoire sharing. Out-of-frame TCRB sequences from naive cells were analyzed to stand in for the pre-selection repertoire. TCRdb provides this immuneACCESS table in a form limited to in-frame rearrangements. Some clones are lacking; in checked studies, under half of them reflect an unresolved V gene, and why the rest are absent is not known. V and J calls and clone size follow that table, whereas D and trimming were derived from the DNA. Within this sample are roughly 700,000 clones, with over 10% of them counted one time only. Clones ranked in the top ten supply 0.02% to 0.025% of the sample.

The germline V gene provides CDR1 SGHRS and CDR2 YFSETQ. Taken from cysteine to phenylalanine, the CDR3 has 15 residues. Just CDR3 DNA is preserved here, 45 bases in frame from base 1. The germline V and J ends show losses of 4 bases and 7 bases respectively, and no gene match explains 10 bases of the junction. Material: naive CD4+ T cells from blood. Read against the paper, the sample's cell subset or site label means: true naive CD4+ T cells. The TCR comes from a man between 18 and 29 years old with type 1 diabetes. Here the chain combines TRBV5-1 and TRBJ1-1, with TRBD1 matching 10 junction bases. The DNA is TGCGCCAGCAGCGAGGTCCCGGACAGGGGGTATGAAGCTTTCTTT. Its coded protein is CASSEVPDRGYEAFF.